The sequence of this TCR beta chain was determined in a study of blood T cell repertoires in COVID-19. Germline assignment: CDR1 LGHDT and CDR2 YNNKEL (reference sequence). CDR3 size: 14 residues. V was shortened by 1 base and J by 5 bases, with 8 bases between the two germline ends. Produced via immunoSEQ multiplex PCR; TCRdb's table is partial and in-frame only. This table holds around 170,000 clones, about 86% found once. The receptor's source is a man under 40 with active or convalescent COVID-19. The chain combines TRBV3-1 (or the pseudogene TRBV3-2) with TRBJ2-2; possibly TRBD2 for D (6 bases). The material sequenced was peripheral blood. The CDR3 nucleotides read TGTGCCAGCAGCCAAGCGGAGGGGACCGGGGAGCTGTTTTTT. It codes for CASSQAEGTGELFF.